This entry is about one T cell receptor beta chain. The antigen this receptor binds is unknown. Base qualities are not provided; no much larger clone lies one nucleotide away. These data belong to a study of cytomegalovirus exposure and HLA in healthy donors (TCRdb year 2017). The study in broad terms: An earlier analysis of 587 of the donors reported about 250 Gb of sequence data and roughly 100 million unique TCR beta sequences from 150 million to 200 million T cells. About 300 gigabases of sequencing data and some 85 million unique TCR sequences were included in an early release covering about 620 HLA-typed donors. Of the approximately 400 genotyped donors, roughly 80% were placed in the genetic ancestry cluster associated with self-reported Caucasian donors. The study aimed to test whether signatures of past pathogen exposure could be identified by cataloging public T cell receptors. The study profiled the T cell repertoires of under 850 subjects by immunosequencing and related them to cytomegalovirus serostatus. Besides the first cohort of around 700 subjects, a separate validation cohort made up of 120 or so different subjects was used. The study combined high-throughput TCR immunosequencing, statistical association of individual TCRs with disease status, and machine learning to predict cytomegalovirus infection status. A later analysis re-examined previously published TCR beta repertoires from more than 550 donors and added high-resolution HLA genotyping to investigate patterns of TCR occurrence. Rather than using new phenotypic data, the later analysis identified candidate immune exposures from TCR beta sequences and from how often those sequences occurred across donors. An earlier analysis of 587 of the donors used high-throughput TCR beta sequencing to judge whether each TCR beta V gene segment behaved as functional or pseudogenic. Alongside the repertoire data, information on donor age, sex, ethnicity and CMV serostatus was compiled. A later genetic analysis took genome-wide SNP genotypes for about three fifths of the 666 donors and used that subset as a discovery cohort. Every discovery cohort repertoire had been produced on one sequencing platform. HLA typing included class I and class II loci at four-digit resolution. The number of typed donors differed by locus: about 620-640 for A, B, C, DRB1 and DQB1; some 540 for DQA1; over 600 for DPA1; and about 450 for DPB1. Four to six DR-DQ haplotypes were handled as single units for association and clustering, since linkage in the cohort was strong. Among a few hundred genotyped donors of the cohort, an average of around 240,000 unique TCR beta nucleotide sequences were sequenced per donor, about a sixth of them non-productive. Summary of the overall study and its limitations: When HLA alleles, especially DR and DQ, strongly co-occurred, attributing TCR associations to individual alleles was difficult. The authors suggested that the approach could potentially be extended to other disease states and immunological phenotypes. In a later genetic analysis, fewer N-insertions in productive TCRs were reported among donors in an Asian-associated ancestry cluster than the roughly 700-donor mean. A later analysis reported that several top co-occurrence clusters appeared linked to parvovirus B19, influenza, CMV and Epstein-Barr virus. A later analysis found that most CMV-associated TCR beta chains appeared HLA-restricted, with HLA associations seemingly driven largely by CMV exposure. Most TCR sequences were seen in very few donors, while some public TCRs were found in many individuals. Correlated functional status among segregating V segments might reflect linkage disequilibrium, but an unknown experimental factor could not be ruled out. In this cohort, only TCR beta chains were sequenced, and detectable features were limited by the absence of alpha or paired-chain data. An association between a missense DCLRE1C variant and V-gene and J-gene trimming of TCR beta chains was found in a later genetic analysis and replicated in an independent cohort. The classifier was reported to diagnose cytomegalovirus status with high specificity and sensitivity in both the original cohort and the validation cohort. A group of highly shared sequence variants was considered likely to be a technical artifact of the sequencing pipeline. A few of the identified cytomegalovirus-associated TCR beta chains were confirmed in vitro to be specific for cytomegalovirus antigens. HLA typing was unavailable for some donors at each locus, so association tests used only the typed subset. A later analysis found that TCR association rates varied across HLA loci, with DRB1 alleles showing the most associated TCRs and HLA-C alleles the fewest. Broadly in line with IMGT annotations, most TCR beta V segments showed up in productive rearrangements about 90% or about 30% of the time in an earlier analysis of several hundred of the donors. Compared with equally common non-associated chains, HLA-associated TCR beta chains in a later analysis were more clonally expanded and had lower generation probabilities. Presence/absence analyses assumed roughly uniform sequencing depth across donors, an assumption that may not hold. For the cohort, immune exposure information was limited to CMV serostatus. A further reported finding was that TCR beta sequences accurately predicted the HLA-A and HLA-B alleles for most subjects in the first cohort. Some 16 rarely observed V segments, including chromosome 9 orphons, were excluded from the earlier analysis of approximately 500 of the donors because counts were too low. Some IMGT-functional V segments, including TRBV6-2 and TRBV6-3, could not be distinguished by the 87-base-pair reads and were therefore excluded. The study listed 150 to 200 TCR beta chains as associated with cytomegalovirus. At a false discovery rate of 0.05, a later analysis linked under 20,000 TCR beta sequences to specific HLA alleles.

The cohort comprised some 700 healthy bone marrow donors. Cohort members were all nominally healthy when sampled, although unrecorded immune exposures were likely present. The donor was CMV seropositive and was included in the group of 250 to 350 seropositive cohort members. Each donor provided a peripheral blood sample, and peripheral blood mononuclear cells were used for TCR beta sequencing. Genomic DNA extraction from the blood cell samples was performed with the Qiagen DNeasy Blood Extraction Kit. The cysteine opens and the phenylalanine closes a CDR3 of 14 amino acids. Only CDR3 DNA remains: 42 bases, in frame from the first base. The V end loses 4 bases and the J end loses 4 bases, and a stretch of 12 bases separates them. The germline V gene supplies CDR1 SGHTS and CDR2 YDEGEE. The library was made by the immunoSEQ multiplex PCR assay. A mixture of 60 forward primers for TCR Vbeta segments and 13 reverse primers for TCR Jbeta segments was used in the multiplex PCR. The CDR3 region of rearranged TCR beta genes was amplified from genomic DNA by a multiplex PCR assay. On the Illumina HiSeq System, the amplified TCR beta libraries were sequenced as 87-base-pair reads. The study's own analysis went as follows. A later analysis tallied roughly 78 million unique TCR beta chains across the 660 or so repertoires, and 10 million to 11 million of those chains were shared by two or more donors. To remove PCR and sequencing errors, raw reads were error-corrected and collapsed into unique sequences using a nearest-neighbor algorithm that merged closely related sequences. V, D and J gene segments were assigned by aligning CDR3 sequences to IMGT reference sequences. For a sequence to be retained, at least a six-nucleotide match to both a V gene segment and a J gene segment was required. A rearrangement counted as productive if the CDR3 had no stop codons and remained in frame with V and J, and every other rearrangement counted as non-productive. CDR3 was defined by IMGT convention, running from the second conserved V-encoded cysteine to the conserved J-encoded phenylalanine. In an earlier analysis of 550 to 650 of the donors, sequences lacking an unambiguous match to a single V gene segment were excluded. An earlier analysis of over 450 of the donors classified V segments as functional when productive rearrangements were above 56.7% and as segregating when the standard deviation between donors was above 5%. A statistical classification framework was built for diagnosing cytomegalovirus status from the catalog of TCR beta chain sequences. A later analysis assigned V and J genes by comparing TCR nucleotide sequences with IMGT/GENE-DB human TR gene sequences. A later analysis assigned CDR3 sequences and most-parsimonious VDJ recombination scenarios with the TCRdist pipeline. In a later analysis, each TCR beta chain was defined by its CDR3 amino acid sequence together with its V-gene family, and reads without a unique V-gene family were excluded. A later analysis removed nearly 600 highly shared, low-generation-probability nucleotide sequences to deal with suspected cross-contamination and a sequencing artifact. In a later analysis, a clonal expansion index was calculated for each public chain from normalized within-repertoire ranks of inferred template counts. Generation probabilities in a later analysis came from a VDJ recombination model fitted to out-of-frame rearrangements, and those results were checked against IGoR. A later analysis scored TCR-TCR, TCR-HLA and TCR-CMV co-occurrence with hypergeometric tests, applying a repertoire-size bias correction to TCR pairs. A later analysis estimated false discovery rates by permuting HLA or CMV assignments 20 times. In a later analysis, co-occurring TCRs were grouped using DBSCAN, with TCRdist sequence similarity added in when clustering inside HLA-allele-positive subsets. Co-occurrence clustering excluded repertoires with fewer than 30,000 or more than 120,000 public chains, plus five with anomalous nucleotide sharing. This immuneACCESS table, as held by TCRdb, lists in-frame sequences with V and J called but not all clones. Of the missing ones, under half trace to an unresolved V gene in checked studies; the others have no known cause. The V and J calls and the clone size are those of that table, but D and trimming were determined from the DNA. In all, the sample holds some 140,000 clones, and more than 70% of those were seen once. Of the sample, roughly 1.2% is held by the ten largest clones.

The sequenced material came from PBMCs. Rearrangement joined TRBV5-8 to TRBJ1-5, and the D gene may be TRBD1, 6 bases matching. This receptor was identified in a male donor in good health and CMV-seropositive. This receptor carries the CDR3 CASSPGTFNQPQHF. At the DNA level, the sequence is TGTGCCAGCAGCCCCGGGACATTTAATCAGCCCCAGCATTTT.